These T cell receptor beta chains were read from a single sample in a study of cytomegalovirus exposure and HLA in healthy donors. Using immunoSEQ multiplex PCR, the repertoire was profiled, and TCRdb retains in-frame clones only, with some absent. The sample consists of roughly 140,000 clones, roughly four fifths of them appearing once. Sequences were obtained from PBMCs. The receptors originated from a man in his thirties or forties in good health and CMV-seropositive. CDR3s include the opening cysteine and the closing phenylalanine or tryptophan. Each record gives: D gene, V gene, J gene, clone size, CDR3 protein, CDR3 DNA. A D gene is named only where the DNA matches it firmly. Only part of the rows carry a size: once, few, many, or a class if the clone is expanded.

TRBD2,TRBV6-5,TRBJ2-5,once,CASSYSTGLALETQYF,TGTGCCAGCAGTTATTCGACGGGACTAGCGCTGGAGACCCAGTACTTC
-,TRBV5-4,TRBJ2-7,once,CASSKQGWPYEQYF,TGTGCCAGCAGCAAACAGGGTTGGCCCTACGAGCAGTACTTC
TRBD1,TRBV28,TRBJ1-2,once,CASRNTGGYGGYTF,TGTGCCAGCAGAAACACAGGGGGATACGGTGGCTACACCTTC
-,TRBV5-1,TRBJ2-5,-,CASSRNPGHGLEEQYF,TGCGCCAGCAGCCGAAATCCGGGACACGGTTTGGAGGAGCAGTACTTC
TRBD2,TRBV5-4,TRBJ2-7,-,CASSSGGVSSSYEQYF,TGTGCCAGCAGCTCGGGGGGGGTGAGTAGCTCCTACGAGCAGTACTTC
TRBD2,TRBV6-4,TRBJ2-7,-,CASTRGLAGCYEQYF,TGTGCCAGCACCAGGGGACTAGCGGGATGTTACGAGCAGTACTTC
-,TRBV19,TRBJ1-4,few,CASSTRPQEKLFF,TGTGCCAGTAGTACTCGTCCCCAGGAAAAACTGTTTTTT
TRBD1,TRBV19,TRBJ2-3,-,CASRDRAATDTQYF,TGTGCCAGTAGGGACAGGGCGGCGACAGATACGCAGTATTTT
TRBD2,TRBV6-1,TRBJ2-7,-,CASSEATSGRGEQYF,TGTGCCAGCAGTGAAGCTACTAGCGGGAGGGGGGAGCAGTACTTC
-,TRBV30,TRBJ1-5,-,CAWSAPDRSREPQHF,TGTGCCTGGAGTGCACCAGACAGGTCCAGGGAGCCCCAGCATTTT
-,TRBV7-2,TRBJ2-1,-,CASSLDGGPYNEQFF,TGTGCCAGCAGCTTAGACGGGGGACCCTACAATGAGCAGTTCTTC
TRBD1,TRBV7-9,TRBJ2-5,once,CASSLGTGGEETQYF,TGTGCCAGCAGCTTAGGGACAGGGGGCGAAGAGACCCAGTACTTC
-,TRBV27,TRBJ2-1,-,CASKGTSSSYNEQFF,TGTGCCAGCAAAGGGACAAGTAGCTCCTACAATGAGCAGTTCTTC
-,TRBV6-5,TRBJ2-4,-,CASGTEGVPKNIQYF,TGTGCCAGCGGTACGGAAGGGGTACCCAAAAACATTCAGTACTTC
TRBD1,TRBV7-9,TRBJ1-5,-,CASSPGTGGYNQPQHF,TGTGCCAGCAGCCCAGGGACAGGGGGATACAATCAGCCCCAGCATTTT
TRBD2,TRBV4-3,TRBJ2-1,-,CASSRPGLAGAHEQFF,TGCGCCAGCAGCCGCCCGGGACTAGCGGGAGCCCATGAGCAGTTCTTC
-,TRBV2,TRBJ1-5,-,CASTRESNQPQHF,TGTGCCAGCACCCGGGAGAGCAATCAGCCCCAGCATTTT
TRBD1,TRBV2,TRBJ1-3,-,CASSEWQGANTIYF,TGTGCCAGCAGTGAATGGCAGGGGGCAAACACCATATATTTT
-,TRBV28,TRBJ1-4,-,CASNTGVEKLFF,TGTGCCAGCAATACGGGAGTTGAAAAACTGTTTTTT
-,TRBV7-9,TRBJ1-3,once,CASSLLGTDSGNTIYF,TGTGCCAGCAGCTTACTAGGAACGGATTCTGGAAACACCATATATTTT
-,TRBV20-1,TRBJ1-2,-,CSCKASYGYTF,TGCAGTTGCAAAGCGAGCTATGGCTACACCTTC
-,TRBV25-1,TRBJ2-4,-,CASSGYSIQYF,TGTGCCAGCAGTGGCTATAGCATTCAGTACTTC
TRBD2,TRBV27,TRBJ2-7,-,CASRLAGSYEQYF,TGTGCCAGCAGACTAGCGGGCTCCTACGAGCAGTACTTC
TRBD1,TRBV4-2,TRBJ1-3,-,CASSPLETGSGNTIYF,TGTGCCAGCAGCCCCCTAGAGACAGGGTCTGGAAACACCATATATTTT
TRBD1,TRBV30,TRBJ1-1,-,CAWSQGVTEAFF,TGTGCCTGGAGTCAGGGGGTGACTGAAGCTTTCTTT
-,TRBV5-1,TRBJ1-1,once,CASSTVPGVGTEAFF,TGCGCCAGCAGCACTGTACCGGGGGTGGGCACTGAAGCTTTCTTT
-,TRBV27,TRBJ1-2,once,CASSEFREGEGYTF,TGTGCCAGCAGCGAATTTAGAGAGGGGGAGGGCTACACCTTC
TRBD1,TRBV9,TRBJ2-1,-,CASSGEPGGYEQFF,TGTGCCAGCAGCGGGGAACCAGGGGGCTATGAGCAGTTCTTC
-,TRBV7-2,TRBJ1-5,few,CASSLYQGESGNQPQHF,TGTGCCAGCAGCTTATATCAAGGAGAATCGGGGAATCAGCCCCAGCATTTT
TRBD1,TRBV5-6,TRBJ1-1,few,CASSYRGPTNTEAFF,TGTGCCAGCAGCTACAGGGGGCCCACGAACACTGAAGCTTTCTTT
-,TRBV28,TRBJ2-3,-,CASSSTGEGTDTQYF,TGTGCCAGCAGCTCGACAGGGGAGGGTACAGATACGCAGTATTTT
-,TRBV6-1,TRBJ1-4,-,CASSSGGKLEKLFF,TGTGCCAGCAGCTCGGGAGGCAAATTAGAAAAACTGTTTTTT
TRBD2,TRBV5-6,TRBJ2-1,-,CASSWLTSGYYNEQFF,TGTGCCAGCAGCTGGCTTACTAGCGGTTACTACAATGAGCAGTTCTTC
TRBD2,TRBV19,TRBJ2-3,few,CASSNSALAGNTDTQYF,TGTGCCAGTAGTAATTCGGCCCTAGCGGGGAACACAGATACGCAGTATTTT
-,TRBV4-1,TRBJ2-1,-,CASSHRQRNEQFF,TGCGCCAGCAGCCACAGACAGCGTAATGAGCAGTTCTTC
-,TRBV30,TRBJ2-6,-,CAWTYGSGANVLTF,TGTGCCTGGACCTACGGGTCTGGGGCCAACGTCCTGACTTTC
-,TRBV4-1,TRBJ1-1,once,CASSQDRRVMNTEAFF,TGCGCCAGCAGCCAAGATCGGAGGGTCATGAACACTGAAGCTTTCTTT
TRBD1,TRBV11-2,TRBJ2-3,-,CASSRDRGTDTQYF,TGTGCCAGCAGCCGGGACAGGGGCACAGATACGCAGTATTTT
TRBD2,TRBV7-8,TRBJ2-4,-,CASSSGTSGNIQYF,TGTGCCAGCAGCTCGGGGACTAGCGGAAACATTCAGTACTTC
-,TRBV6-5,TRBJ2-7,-,CASSRDFNGYEQYF,TGTGCCAGCAGCCGGGACTTCAACGGATACGAGCAGTACTTC
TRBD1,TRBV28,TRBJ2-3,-,CASSLSGTGRTDTQYF,TGTGCCAGCAGTTTATCCGGGACAGGGCGGACAGATACGCAGTATTTT
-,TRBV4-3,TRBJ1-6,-,CASSQFGGEGSSGSPLHF,TGCGCCAGCAGCCAATTCGGGGGGGAGGGGTCCTCAGGGTCACCCCTCCACTTT
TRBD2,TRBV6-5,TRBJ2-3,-,CASLAGGLHTDTQYF,TGTGCCAGTCTAGCGGGGGGGCTCCACACAGATACGCAGTATTTT
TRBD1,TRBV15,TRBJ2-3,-,CATSRDREDTQYF,TGTGCCACCAGCAGGGACAGGGAGGATACGCAGTATTTT
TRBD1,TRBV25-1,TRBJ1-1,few,CASSGVKTKGTVDFEAFF,TGTGCCAGCAGTGGGGTTAAGACTAAGGGGACAGTTGATTTTGAAGCTTTCTTT
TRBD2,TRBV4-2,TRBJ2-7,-,CASSPARTRGDYEQYF,TGTGCCAGCAGCCCGGCTCGGACTAGAGGGGACTACGAGCAGTACTTC
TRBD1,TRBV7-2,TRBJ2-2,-,CASSLAGQGAGGELFF,TGTGCCAGCAGCTTAGCAGGACAGGGGGCTGGCGGGGAGCTGTTTTTT
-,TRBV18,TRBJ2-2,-,CASSPPGWNTGELFF,TGTGCCAGCTCACCGCCAGGGTGGAACACCGGGGAGCTGTTTTTT
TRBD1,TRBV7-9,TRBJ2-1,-,CAETGGEEQFF,TGTGCCGAGACAGGGGGCGAGGAGCAGTTCTTC
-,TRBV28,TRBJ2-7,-,CASSLWTDPLTYEQYF,TGTGCCAGCAGTTTATGGACAGACCCTTTGACCTACGAGCAGTACTTC
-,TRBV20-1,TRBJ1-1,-,CSASDTEAFF,TGCAGTGCTTCTGACACTGAAGCTTTCTTT
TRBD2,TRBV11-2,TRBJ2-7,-,CASSVSGGYEQYF,TGTGCCAGCAGCGTTAGCGGGGGCTACGAGCAGTACTTC
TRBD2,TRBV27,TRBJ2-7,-,CASGERGAYEQYF,TGTGCCAGCGGGGAACGGGGGGCCTACGAGCAGTACTTC
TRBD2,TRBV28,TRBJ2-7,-,CASRGLRYEQYF,TGTGCCAGCAGGGGACTACGCTACGAGCAGTACTTC